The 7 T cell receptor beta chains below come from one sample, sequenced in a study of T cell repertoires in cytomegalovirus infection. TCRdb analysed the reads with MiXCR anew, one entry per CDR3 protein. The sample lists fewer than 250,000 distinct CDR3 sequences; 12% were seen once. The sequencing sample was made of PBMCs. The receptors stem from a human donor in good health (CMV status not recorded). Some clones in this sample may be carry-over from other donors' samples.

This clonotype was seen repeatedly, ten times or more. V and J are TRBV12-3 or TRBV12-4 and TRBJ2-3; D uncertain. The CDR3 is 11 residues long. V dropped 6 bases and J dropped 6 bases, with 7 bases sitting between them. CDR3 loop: CASRKGDTQYF. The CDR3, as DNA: TGTGCCAGCAGAAAAGGTGATACGCAGTATTTT.

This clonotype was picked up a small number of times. CDR3 amino acids: CASSEQGSTDTQYF. Written as DNA, the CDR3 is TGTGCCAGCAGTGAACAGGGCAGCACAGATACGCAGTATTTT. This sequence joins TRBV6-1 and TRBJ2-3; a possible D gene is TRBD1 (5 bases). Trimming stripped 2 bases from V and 0 bases from J, with 6 bases between. Germline V lookup: CDR1 MNHNS, CDR2 SASEGT. This CDR3 contains 14 residues.

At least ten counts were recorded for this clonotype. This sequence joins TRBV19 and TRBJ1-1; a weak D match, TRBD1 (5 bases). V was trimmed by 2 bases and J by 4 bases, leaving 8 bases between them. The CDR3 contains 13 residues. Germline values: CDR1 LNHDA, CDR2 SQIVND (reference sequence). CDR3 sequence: CASSIRGSTEAFF. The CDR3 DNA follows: TGTGCCAGTAGTATAAGGGGCTCCACTGAAGCTTTCTTT.

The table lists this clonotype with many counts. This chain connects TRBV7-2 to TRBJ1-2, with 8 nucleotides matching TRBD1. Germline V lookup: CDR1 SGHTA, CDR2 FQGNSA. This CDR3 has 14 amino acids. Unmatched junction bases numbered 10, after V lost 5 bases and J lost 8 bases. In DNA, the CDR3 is TGTGCCAGCAGCGGCCGGACAGGGCAACTGGGCTACACCTTC. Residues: CASSGRTGQLGYTF.

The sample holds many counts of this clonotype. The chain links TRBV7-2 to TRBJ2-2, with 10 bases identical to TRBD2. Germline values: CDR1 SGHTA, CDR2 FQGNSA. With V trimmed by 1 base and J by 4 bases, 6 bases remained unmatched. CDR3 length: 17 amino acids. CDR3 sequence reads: CASSLGSSGGATGELFF. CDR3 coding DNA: TGTGCCAGCAGCTTAGGTTCGAGCGGGGGGGCCACCGGGGAGCTGTTTTTT.

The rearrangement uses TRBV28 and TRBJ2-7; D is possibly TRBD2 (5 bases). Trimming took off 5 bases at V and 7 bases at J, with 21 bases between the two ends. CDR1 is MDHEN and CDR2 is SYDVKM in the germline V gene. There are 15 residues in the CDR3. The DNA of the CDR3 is TGTGCCAGCAGTACCCGTCGAGGGAAGTCTGAGGAGCAGTACTTC. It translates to CASSTRRGKSEEQYF.

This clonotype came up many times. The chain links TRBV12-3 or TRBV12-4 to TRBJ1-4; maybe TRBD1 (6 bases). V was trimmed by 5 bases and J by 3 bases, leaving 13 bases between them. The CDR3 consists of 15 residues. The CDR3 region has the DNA TGTGCCAGCAGTCCCCCAGGGGCATCTAATGAAAAACTGTTTTTT. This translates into CASSPPGASNEKLFF.